This T cell receptor beta chain was obtained from a study of cytomegalovirus exposure and HLA in healthy donors. Across the study: Genotyping of about 400 donors showed that around 81% belonged to the Caucasian-associated ancestry cluster.

J lost 1 base, V lost 2 bases, and 0 bases had no gene match. CDR1 is SGHRS and CDR2 is YFSETQ in the germline V gene. The CDR3 extends over 15 amino acids. The PCR had 60 Vbeta and 13 Jbeta primers. The data were produced by immunoSEQ multiplex PCR, yet TCRdb's version contains in-frame clones alone and is incomplete. The sample includes about 140,000 clones, around 82% of them seen just once. The sample consisted of PBMCs. The chain carries TRBV5-1 and TRBJ2-2, with 9 bases lining up with TRBD2. This receptor was obtained from a man aged 45 to 65 in good health and CMV-seronegative. This CDR3 is CASSFSGGNTGELFF. The CDR3 DNA follows: TGCGCCAGCAGCTTTAGCGGGGGGAACACCGGGGAGCTGTTTTTT.